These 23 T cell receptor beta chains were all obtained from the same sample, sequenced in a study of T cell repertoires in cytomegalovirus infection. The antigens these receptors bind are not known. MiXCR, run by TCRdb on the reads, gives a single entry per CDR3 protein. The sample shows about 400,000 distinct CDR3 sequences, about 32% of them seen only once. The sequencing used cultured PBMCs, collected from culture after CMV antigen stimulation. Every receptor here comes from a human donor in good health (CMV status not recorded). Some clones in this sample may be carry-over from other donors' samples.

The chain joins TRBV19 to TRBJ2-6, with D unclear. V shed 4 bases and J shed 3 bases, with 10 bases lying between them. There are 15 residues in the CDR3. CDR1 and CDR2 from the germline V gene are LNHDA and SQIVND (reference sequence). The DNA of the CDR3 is TGTGCCAGTAGTAGACGGACGGGTGGGGCCAACGTCCTGACTTTC. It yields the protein CASSRRTGGANVLTF.

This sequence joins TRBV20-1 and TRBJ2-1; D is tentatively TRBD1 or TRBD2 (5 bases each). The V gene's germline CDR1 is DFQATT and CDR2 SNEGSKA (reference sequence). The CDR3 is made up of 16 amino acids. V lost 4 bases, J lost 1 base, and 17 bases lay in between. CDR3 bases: TGCAGTGCTATAGCCCCGGGACCAAGATCCTACAATGAGCAGTTCTTC. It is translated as CSAIAPGPRSYNEQFF.

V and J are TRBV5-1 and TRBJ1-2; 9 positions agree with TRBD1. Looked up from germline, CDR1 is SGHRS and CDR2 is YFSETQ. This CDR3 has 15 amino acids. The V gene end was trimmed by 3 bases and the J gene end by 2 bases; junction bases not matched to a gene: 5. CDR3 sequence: CASSWGDRANYGYTF. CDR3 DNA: TGCGCCAGCAGCTGGGGGGACAGGGCCAACTATGGCTACACCTTC.

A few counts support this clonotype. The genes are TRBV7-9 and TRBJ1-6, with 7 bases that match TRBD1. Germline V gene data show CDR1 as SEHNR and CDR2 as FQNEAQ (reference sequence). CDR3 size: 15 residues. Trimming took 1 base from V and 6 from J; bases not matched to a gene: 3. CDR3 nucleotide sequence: TGTGCCAGCAGCTTAGGGGGGACAGTTAATTCACCCCTCCACTTT. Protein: CASSLGGTVNSPLHF.

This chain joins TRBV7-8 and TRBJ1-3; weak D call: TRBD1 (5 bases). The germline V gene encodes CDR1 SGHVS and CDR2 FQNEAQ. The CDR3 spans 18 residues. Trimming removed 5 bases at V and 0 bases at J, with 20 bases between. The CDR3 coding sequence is TGTGCCAGCAGCCCGGAAGGGCACACAGGTCTCTCTGGAAACACCATATATTTT. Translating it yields CASSPEGHTGLSGNTIYF.

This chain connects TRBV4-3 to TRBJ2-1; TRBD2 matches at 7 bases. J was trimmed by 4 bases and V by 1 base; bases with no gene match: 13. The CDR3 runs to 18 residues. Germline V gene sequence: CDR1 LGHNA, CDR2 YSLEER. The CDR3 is CASSQASPGLLSYNEQFF. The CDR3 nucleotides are TGCGCCAGCAGCCAAGCTTCACCGGGACTATTAAGTTACAATGAGCAGTTCTTC.

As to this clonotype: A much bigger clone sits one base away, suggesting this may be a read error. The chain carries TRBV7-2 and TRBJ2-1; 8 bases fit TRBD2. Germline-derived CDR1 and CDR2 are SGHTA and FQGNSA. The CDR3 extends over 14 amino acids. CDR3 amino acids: CASSFGTSGNGQFF. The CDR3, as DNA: TGTGCCAGCAGCTTCGGCACTAGCGGCAATGGGCAGTTCTTC.

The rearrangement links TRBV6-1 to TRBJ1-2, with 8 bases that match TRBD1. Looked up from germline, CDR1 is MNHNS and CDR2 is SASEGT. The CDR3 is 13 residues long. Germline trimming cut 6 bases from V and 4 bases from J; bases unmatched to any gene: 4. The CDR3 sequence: CASSGQGRYGYTF. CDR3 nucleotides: TGTGCCAGCAGCGGACAGGGCCGCTATGGCTACACCTTC.

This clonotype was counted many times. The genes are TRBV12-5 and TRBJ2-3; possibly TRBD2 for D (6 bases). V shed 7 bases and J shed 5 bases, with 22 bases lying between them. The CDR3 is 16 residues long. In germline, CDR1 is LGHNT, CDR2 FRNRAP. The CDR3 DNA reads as TGTGCTAGTGTCCCCCCACGGGGGTTGGCGGAAGATACGCAGTATTTT. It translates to CASVPPRGLAEDTQYF.

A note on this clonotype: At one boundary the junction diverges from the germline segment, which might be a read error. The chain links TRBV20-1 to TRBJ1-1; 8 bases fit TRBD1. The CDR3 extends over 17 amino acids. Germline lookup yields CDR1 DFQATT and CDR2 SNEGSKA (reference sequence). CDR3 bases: TGCAGTGCCAGAGGACAGGGTCGGTTGGCCGGCCGTGGATTGGCTTTCTTT. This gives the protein CSARGQGRLAGRGLAFF.

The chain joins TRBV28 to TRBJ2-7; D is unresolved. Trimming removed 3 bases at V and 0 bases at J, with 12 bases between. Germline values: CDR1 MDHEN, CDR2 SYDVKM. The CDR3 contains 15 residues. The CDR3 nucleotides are TGTGCCAGCAGTTTTAAAGGGCAGAGCTCCTACGAGCAGTACTTC. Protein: CASSFKGQSSYEQYF.

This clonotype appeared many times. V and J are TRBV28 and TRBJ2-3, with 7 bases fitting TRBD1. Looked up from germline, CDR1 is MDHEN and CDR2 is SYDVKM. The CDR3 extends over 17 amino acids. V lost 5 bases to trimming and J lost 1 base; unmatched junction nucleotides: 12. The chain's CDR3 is CASSNDPPQGGTDTQYF. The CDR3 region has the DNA TGTGCCAGCAGTAACGACCCCCCGCAGGGGGGCACAGATACGCAGTATTTT.

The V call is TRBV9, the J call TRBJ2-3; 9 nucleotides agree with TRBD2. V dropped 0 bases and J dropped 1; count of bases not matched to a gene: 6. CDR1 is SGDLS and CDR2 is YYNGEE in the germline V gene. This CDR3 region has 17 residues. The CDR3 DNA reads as TGTGCCAGCAGCGTAGGCGGGAGGGCCGCTCGCACAGATACGCAGTATTTT. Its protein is CASSVGGRAARTDTQYF.

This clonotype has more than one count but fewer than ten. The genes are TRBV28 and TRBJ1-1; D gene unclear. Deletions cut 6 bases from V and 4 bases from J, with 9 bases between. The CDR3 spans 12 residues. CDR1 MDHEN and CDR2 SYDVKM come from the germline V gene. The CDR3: CASRVLPTEAFF. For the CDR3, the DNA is TGTGCCAGCAGAGTTTTGCCCACTGAAGCTTTCTTT. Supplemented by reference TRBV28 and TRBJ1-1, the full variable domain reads DVKVTQSSRYLVKRTGEKVFLECVQDMDHENMFWYRQDPGLGLRLIYFSYDVKMKEKGDIPEGYSVSREKKERFSLILESASTNQTSMYLCASRVLPTEAFFGQGTRLTVV.

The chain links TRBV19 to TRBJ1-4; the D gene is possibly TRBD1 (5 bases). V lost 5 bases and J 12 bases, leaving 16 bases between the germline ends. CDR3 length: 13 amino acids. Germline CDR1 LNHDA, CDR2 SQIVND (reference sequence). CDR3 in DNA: TGTGCCAGTAGTCGGCAGGGCGGATTTGAACTGTTTTTT. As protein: CASSRQGGFELFF.

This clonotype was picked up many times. In DNA, the CDR3 is TGTGCCAGCAGCTTAATGGCAGGAGAAAATGAAAAACTGTTTTTT. Its protein product is CASSLMAGENEKLFF. V usage is TRBV7-2 and J usage is TRBJ1-4; no clear D gene. CDR3 length: 15 residues. Germline assignment: CDR1 SGHTA and CDR2 FQGNSA. V lost 2 bases, J lost 5 bases, and 12 bases lay in between.

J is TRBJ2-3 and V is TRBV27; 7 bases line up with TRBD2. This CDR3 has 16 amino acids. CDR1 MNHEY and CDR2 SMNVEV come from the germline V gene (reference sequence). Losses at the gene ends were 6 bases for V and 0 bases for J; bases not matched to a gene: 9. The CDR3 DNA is TGTGCCAGCAGACCTACTAGCGCATCTAGCACAGATACGCAGTATTTT. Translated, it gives CASRPTSASSTDTQYF.

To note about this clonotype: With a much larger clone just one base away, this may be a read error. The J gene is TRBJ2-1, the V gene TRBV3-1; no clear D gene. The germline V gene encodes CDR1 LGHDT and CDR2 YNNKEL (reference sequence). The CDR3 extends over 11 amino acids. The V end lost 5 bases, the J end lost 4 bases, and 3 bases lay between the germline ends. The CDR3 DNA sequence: TGTGCCAGCAGCTATTACAATGAGCAGTTCTTC. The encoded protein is CASSYYNEQFF.

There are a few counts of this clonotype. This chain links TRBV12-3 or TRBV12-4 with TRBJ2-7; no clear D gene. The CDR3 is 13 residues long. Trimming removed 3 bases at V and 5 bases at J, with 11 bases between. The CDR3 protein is CASSFSEEDEQYF. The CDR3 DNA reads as TGTGCCAGCAGTTTCTCTGAAGAAGACGAGCAGTACTTC.

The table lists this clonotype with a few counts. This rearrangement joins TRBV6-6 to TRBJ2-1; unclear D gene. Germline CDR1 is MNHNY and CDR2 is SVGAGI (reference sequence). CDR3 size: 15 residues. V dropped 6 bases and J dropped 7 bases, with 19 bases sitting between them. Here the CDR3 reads CASRTITIVTNEQFF. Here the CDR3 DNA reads TGTGCCAGCAGAACAATCACGATAGTGACTAATGAGCAGTTCTTC.

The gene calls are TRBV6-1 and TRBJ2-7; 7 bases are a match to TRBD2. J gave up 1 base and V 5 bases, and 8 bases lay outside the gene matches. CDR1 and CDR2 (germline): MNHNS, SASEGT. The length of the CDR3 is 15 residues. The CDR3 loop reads CASSRGTSVSYEQYF. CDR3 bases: TGTGCCAGCAGTCGTGGCACTAGCGTTTCCTACGAGCAGTACTTC.

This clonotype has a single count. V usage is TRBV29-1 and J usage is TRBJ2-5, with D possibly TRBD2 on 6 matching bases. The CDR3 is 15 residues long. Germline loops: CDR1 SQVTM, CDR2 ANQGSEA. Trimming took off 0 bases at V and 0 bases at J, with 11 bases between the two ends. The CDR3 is CSVEDTGGYQETQYF. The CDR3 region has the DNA TGCAGCGTTGAAGATACCGGGGGATACCAAGAGACCCAGTACTTC.

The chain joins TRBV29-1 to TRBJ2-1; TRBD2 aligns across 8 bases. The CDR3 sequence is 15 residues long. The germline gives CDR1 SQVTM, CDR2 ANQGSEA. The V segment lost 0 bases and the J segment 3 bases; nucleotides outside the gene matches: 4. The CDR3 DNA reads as TGCAGCGTTGAAGAACCGGGGGGGATCTACAATGAGCAGTTCTTC. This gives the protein CSVEEPGGIYNEQFF.